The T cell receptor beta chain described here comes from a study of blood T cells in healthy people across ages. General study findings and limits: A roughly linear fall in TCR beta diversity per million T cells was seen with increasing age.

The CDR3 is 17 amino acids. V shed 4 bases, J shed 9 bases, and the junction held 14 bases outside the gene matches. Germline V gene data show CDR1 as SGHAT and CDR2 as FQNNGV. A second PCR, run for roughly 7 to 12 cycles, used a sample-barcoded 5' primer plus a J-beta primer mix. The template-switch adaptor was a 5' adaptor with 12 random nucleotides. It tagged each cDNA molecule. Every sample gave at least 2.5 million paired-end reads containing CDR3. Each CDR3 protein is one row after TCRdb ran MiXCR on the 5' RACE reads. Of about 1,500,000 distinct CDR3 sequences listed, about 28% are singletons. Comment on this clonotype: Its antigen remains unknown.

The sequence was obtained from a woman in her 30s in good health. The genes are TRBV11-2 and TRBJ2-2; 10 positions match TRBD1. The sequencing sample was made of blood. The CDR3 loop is CASSSMTGQGEFWELFF. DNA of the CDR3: TGTGCCAGCAGCTCCATGACCGGACAGGGGGAGTTCTGGGAGCTGTTTTTT.